This is a list of T cell receptor beta chains from one sample in a study of beta chain features in type 1 diabetes. Some clones are missing from TCRdb's copy, which holds only in-frame ones; the method was immunoSEQ multiplex PCR. The sample has 300,000 to 400,000 clones; around 10% are singletons. Sequencing input: central memory CD4+ T cells from blood. The receptors stem from a man under 40 with type 1 diabetes. Each CDR3 is given with its conserved first and last residue. The D gene is left open where the match is weak. Not all rows give a size; the values are once, few, many and, for expanded clones, a class.

j_gene | abundance | d_gene | v_gene | CDR3nt | CDR3aa
TRBJ2-5 | NA | TRBD1 | TRBV10-3 | TGTGCCATCAGTGAGTCGACAGGGGAGGAGACCCAGTACTTC | CAISESTGEETQYF
TRBJ2-7 | few | NA | TRBV7-8 | TGTGCCAGCAGCTTCCTGGAGGGGGGGAATTACGAGCAGTACTTC | CASSFLEGGNYEQYF
TRBJ2-1 | NA | NA | TRBV5-1 | TGCGCCACAAACGCCGACCTGGGGACTTCCTACAATGAGCAGTTCTTC | CATNADLGTSYNEQFF
TRBJ2-3 | few | TRBD2 | TRBV27 | TGTGCCAGCAGTTTATTGGGCGGGAGCGGTCGTGATACGCAGTATTTT | CASSLLGGSGRDTQYF
TRBJ2-5 | NA | NA | TRBV11-2 | TGTGCCAGCAGCTTAGCAGGCACGTACCAAGAGACCCAGTACTTC | CASSLAGTYQETQYF
TRBJ2-3 | few | NA | TRBV6-5 | TGTGCCAGCAGTTTGGGGGACACCAACACAGATACGCAGTATTTT | CASSLGDTNTDTQYF
TRBJ1-2 | few | NA | TRBV18 | TGTGCCAGCTCACCCTCTGGCGGCTACACCTTC | CASSPSGGYTF
TRBJ2-5 | NA | TRBD2 | TRBV5-1 | TGCGCCAGCGCGACTAGCGGAGAGACCCAGTACTTC | CASATSGETQYF
TRBJ2-3 | NA | NA | TRBV6-6 | TGTGCCAGCAGGGAAGGATCCGTGGATACGCAGTATTTT | CASREGSVDTQYF
TRBJ2-3 | few | TRBD2 | TRBV9 | TGTGCCAGCAGCCCAGGACTAGCGGGAGCAGATACGCAGTATTTT | CASSPGLAGADTQYF
TRBJ2-7 | NA | NA | TRBV28 | TGTGCCAGCAGTTCCTCCTACACGAGCAGCTCCTACGAGCAGTACTTC | CASSSSYTSSSYEQYF
TRBJ1-2 | many | NA | TRBV30 | TGTGCCTGGACCGGAGAGGGGAACTATGGCTACACCTTC | CAWTGEGNYGYTF
TRBJ1-1 | few | NA | TRBV11-2 | TGTGCCAGCAGCTCCAGGGACTACACTGAAGCTTTCTTT | CASSSRDYTEAFF
TRBJ2-7 | NA | NA | TRBV28 | TGTGCCACCCACAGGAGTACCTACGAGCAGTACTTC | CATHRSTYEQYF
TRBJ1-1 | many | NA | TRBV7-2 | TGTGCCAGCACCCCGGGTTTTGGTCGGCCCACTGAAGCTTTCTTT | CASTPGFGRPTEAFF
TRBJ2-1 | NA | TRBD1 | TRBV7-3 | TGTGCCAGCAGCGCAACCGGGACAGGGTGGTTCTTC | CASSATGTGWFF
TRBJ2-7 | NA | NA | TRBV7-9 | TGTGCCAGCAGCTTTTACTTAGGGGAGCAGTACTTC | CASSFYLGEQYF
TRBJ1-2 | NA | TRBD1 | TRBV2 | TGTGCCAGCAGCCCCACCCCCACAGGGGACCATGGCTACACCTTC | CASSPTPTGDHGYTF
TRBJ2-5 | many | TRBD2 | TRBV9 | TGTGCCAGCAGCGCGACTAGCGGGAGGGCCTTCCCCGAGACCCAGTACTTC | CASSATSGRAFPETQYF
TRBJ1-2 | NA | TRBD1 | TRBV6-1 | TGTGCCAGCAGTGATCGAGGGGGCGGAAGCTCAGAAACATATGGCTACACCTTC | CASSDRGGGSSETYGYTF
TRBJ2-1 | NA | TRBD2 | TRBV7-2 | TGTGCCAGCAGCCAGTACCCCTTGGCGGGAGGGCTCTACAATGAGCAGTTCTTC | CASSQYPLAGGLYNEQFF
TRBJ2-3 | many | NA | TRBV7-2 | TGTGCCAGCAGCCCCGCAGCTTGGACAGATACGCAGTATTTT | CASSPAAWTDTQYF
TRBJ2-5 | NA | TRBD1 | TRBV10-3 | TGTGCCAGTACGCAGACAGGGGGAATAGAGACCCAGTACTTC | CASTQTGGIETQYF
TRBJ1-1 | NA | NA | TRBV2 | TGTGCCAGCAGTGGGGTGAGACCACTGAACACTGAAGCTTTCTTT | CASSGVRPLNTEAFF
TRBJ2-3 | NA | NA | TRBV6-5 | TGTGCCAGCAACCAAAAAGGGGAAGATACGCAGTATTTT | CASNQKGEDTQYF
TRBJ2-7 | few | TRBD1 | TRBV28 | TGTGCCAGCAGACAACCGGGACAGGGATCTTACGAGCAGTACTTC | CASRQPGQGSYEQYF
TRBJ2-1 | few | NA | TRBV7-9 | TGTGCCAGCAGCCCGCCCGGCAGGAATGAGCAGTTCTTC | CASSPPGRNEQFF
TRBJ1-5 | few | TRBD1 | TRBV6-6 | TGTGCCAGCAGCCCCCGGGACAGGGATCAGCCCCAGCATTTT | CASSPRDRDQPQHF
TRBJ2-3 | many | NA | TRBV7-9 | TGTGCCAGCGGGATAAAGGATACGCAGTATTTT | CASGIKDTQYF
TRBJ2-5 | NA | TRBD2 | TRBV9 | TGTGCCAGCAGCGCGGGACTAGTTTCTGAGACCCAGTACTTC | CASSAGLVSETQYF
TRBJ2-3 | NA | TRBD2 | TRBV11-2 | TGTGCCAGCACAGGGACTAGCGGGAGCCCCTGGAGCACAGATACGCAGTATTTT | CASTGTSGSPWSTDTQYF
TRBJ1-1 | few | NA | TRBV5-5 | TGTGCCAGCAGCTTTTCTCTTCCAAGCACTGAAGCTTTCTTT | CASSFSLPSTEAFF
TRBJ1-5 | NA | TRBD1 | TRBV28 | TGTGCCAGCAGTTTATGGACAGGGGGCGTGGGCGGCAATCAGCCCCAGCATTTT | CASSLWTGGVGGNQPQHF
TRBJ2-7 | few | NA | TRBV5-1 | TGCGCCAGCAGCCCGGAGGTCGGAGCCTCCTACGAGCAGTACTTC | CASSPEVGASYEQYF
TRBJ2-3 | few | NA | TRBV29-1 | TGCAGCGTTCCTCGGAGGGGAACGAGCACAGATACGCAGTATTTT | CSVPRRGTSTDTQYF
TRBJ1-3 | few | TRBD1 | TRBV6-1 | TGTGCCACCTCGCAAGCAGGGGGAGGAAACACCATATATTTT | CATSQAGGGNTIYF
TRBJ2-7 | few | NA | TRBV11-1 | TGTGCCAGCAGCTCCGGACAGATCTTATACGAGCAGTACTTC | CASSSGQILYEQYF
TRBJ1-3 | NA | NA | TRBV5-1 | TGCGCCAGCAGCTTGGAAAGCAGAGGGGAGATATATTTT | CASSLESRGEIYF
TRBJ2-2 | NA | NA | TRBV5-8 | TGCGCCAGCAGCCAAGAGGGAAGGGCATCCGCCGGGGAGCTGTTTTTT | CASSQEGRASAGELFF
TRBJ1-3 | few | NA | TRBV11-2 | TGTGCCAGCAGCACCGTTGGAAACACCATATATTTT | CASSTVGNTIYF